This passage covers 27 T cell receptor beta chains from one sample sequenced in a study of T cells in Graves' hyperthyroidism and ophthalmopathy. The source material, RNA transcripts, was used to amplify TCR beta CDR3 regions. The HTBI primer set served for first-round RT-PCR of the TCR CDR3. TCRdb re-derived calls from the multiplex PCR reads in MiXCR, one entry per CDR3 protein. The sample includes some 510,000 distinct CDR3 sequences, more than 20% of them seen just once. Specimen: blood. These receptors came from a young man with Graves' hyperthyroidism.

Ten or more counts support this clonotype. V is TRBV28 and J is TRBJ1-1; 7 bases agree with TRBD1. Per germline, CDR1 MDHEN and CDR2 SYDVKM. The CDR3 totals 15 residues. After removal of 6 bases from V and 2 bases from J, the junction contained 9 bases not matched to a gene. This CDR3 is CASRFPTGANTEAFF. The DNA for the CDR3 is TGTGCCAGCAGATTCCCTACAGGGGCCAACACTGAAGCTTTCTTT. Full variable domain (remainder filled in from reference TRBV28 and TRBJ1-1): DVKVTQSSRYLVKRTGEKVFLECVQDMDHENMFWYRQDPGLGLRLIYFSYDVKMKEKGDIPEGYSVSREKKERFSLILESASTNQTSMYLCASRFPTGANTEAFFGQGTRLTVV.

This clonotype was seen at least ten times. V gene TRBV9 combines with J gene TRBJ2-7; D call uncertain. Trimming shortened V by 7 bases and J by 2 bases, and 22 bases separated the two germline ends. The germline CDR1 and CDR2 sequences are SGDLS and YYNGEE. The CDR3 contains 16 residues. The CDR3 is CASSPIGSSSAYEQYF. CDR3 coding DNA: TGTGCCAGCTCCCCCATTGGCTCATCCTCCGCCTACGAGCAGTACTTC.

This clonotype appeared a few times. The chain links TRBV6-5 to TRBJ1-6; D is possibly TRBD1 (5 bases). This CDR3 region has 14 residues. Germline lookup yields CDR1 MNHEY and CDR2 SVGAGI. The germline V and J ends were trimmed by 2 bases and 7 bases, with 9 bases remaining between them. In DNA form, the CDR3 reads TGTGCCAGCAGTTACACGGACAACAATTCACCCCTCCACTTT. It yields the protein CASSYTDNNSPLHF.

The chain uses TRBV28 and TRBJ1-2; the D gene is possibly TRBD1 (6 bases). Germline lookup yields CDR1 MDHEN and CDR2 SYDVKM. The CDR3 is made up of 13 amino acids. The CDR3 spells CATLDRPNYGYTF. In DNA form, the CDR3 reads TGTGCTACCCTCGACAGGCCGAACTATGGCTACACCTTC.

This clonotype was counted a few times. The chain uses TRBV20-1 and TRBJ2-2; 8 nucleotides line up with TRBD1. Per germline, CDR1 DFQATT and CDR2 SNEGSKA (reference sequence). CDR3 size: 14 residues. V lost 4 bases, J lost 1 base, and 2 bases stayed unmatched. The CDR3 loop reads CSATDRVNTGELFF. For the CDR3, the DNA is TGCAGTGCTACGGACAGGGTGAACACCGGGGAGCTGTTTTTT.

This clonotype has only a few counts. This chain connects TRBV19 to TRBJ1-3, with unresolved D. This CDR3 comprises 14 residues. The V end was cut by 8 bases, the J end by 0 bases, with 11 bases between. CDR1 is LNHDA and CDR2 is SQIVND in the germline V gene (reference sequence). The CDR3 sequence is CASLPGSSGNTIYF. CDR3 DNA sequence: TGTGCCAGTCTACCCGGGAGCTCTGGAAACACCATATATTTT.

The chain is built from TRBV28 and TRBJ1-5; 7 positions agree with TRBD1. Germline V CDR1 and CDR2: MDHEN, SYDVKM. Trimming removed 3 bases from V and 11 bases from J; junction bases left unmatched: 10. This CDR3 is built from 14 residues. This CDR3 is CASSLDRTRLTQHF. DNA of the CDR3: TGTGCCAGCAGTTTGGACAGGACCCGGCTAACCCAGCATTTT.

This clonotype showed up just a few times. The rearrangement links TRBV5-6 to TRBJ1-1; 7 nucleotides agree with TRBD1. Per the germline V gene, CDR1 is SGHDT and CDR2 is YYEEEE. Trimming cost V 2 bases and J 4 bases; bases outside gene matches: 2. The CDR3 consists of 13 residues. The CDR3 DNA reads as TGTGCCAGCAGCTTTGGGACAGCCACTGAAGCTTTCTTT. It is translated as CASSFGTATEAFF.

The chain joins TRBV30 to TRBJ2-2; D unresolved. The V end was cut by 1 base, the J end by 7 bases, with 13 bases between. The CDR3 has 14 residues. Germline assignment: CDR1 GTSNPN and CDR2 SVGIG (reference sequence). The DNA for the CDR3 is TGTGCCTGGAGTGAGGCAGGTCAAGTCGGGGAGCTGTTTTTT. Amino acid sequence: CAWSEAGQVGELFF.

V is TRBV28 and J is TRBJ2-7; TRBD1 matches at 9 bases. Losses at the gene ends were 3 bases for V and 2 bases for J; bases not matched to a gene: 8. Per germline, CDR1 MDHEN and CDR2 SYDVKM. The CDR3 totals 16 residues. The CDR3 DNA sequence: TGTGCCAGCAGTTTGACCGGGACAGGGTTTACCTACGAGCAGTACTTC. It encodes CASSLTGTGFTYEQYF.

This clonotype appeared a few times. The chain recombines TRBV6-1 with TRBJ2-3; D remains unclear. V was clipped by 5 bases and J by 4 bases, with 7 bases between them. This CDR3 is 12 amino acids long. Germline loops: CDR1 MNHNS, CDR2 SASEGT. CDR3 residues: CASSPQSDTQYF. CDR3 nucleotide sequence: TGTGCCAGCAGTCCTCAATCAGATACGCAGTATTTT.

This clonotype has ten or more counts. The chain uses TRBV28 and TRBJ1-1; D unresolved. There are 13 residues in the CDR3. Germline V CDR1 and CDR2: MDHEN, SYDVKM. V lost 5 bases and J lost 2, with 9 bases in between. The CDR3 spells CASSINDNTEAFF. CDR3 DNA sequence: TGTGCCAGCAGTATAAATGACAACACTGAAGCTTTCTTT.

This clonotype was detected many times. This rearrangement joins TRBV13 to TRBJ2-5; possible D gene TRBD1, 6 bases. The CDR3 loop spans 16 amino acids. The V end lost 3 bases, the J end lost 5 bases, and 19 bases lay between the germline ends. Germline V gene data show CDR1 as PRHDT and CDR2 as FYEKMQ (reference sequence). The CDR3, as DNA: TGTGCCAGCAGCTTTTCTCAAACAGGGTATGGGGAGACCCAGTACTTC. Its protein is CASSFSQTGYGETQYF.

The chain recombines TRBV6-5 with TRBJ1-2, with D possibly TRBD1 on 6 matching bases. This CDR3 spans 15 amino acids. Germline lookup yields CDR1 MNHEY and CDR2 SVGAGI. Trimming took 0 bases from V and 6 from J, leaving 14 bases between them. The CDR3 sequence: CASSYSTGGANGYTF. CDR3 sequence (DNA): TGTGCCAGCAGTTACTCGACGGGGGGCGCGAATGGCTACACCTTC.

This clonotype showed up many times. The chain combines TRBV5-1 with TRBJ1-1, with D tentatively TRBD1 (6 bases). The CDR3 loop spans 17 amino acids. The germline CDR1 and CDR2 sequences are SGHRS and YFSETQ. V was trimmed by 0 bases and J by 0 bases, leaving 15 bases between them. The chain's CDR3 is CASSLVQGRGVNTEAFF. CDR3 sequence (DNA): TGCGCCAGCAGCTTGGTGCAGGGGAGGGGAGTGAACACTGAAGCTTTCTTT.

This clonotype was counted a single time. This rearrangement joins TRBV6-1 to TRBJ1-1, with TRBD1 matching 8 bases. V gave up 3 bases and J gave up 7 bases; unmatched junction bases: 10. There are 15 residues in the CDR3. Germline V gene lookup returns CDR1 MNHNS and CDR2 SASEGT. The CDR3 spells CASSDSQGAANEAFF. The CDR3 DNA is TGTGCCAGCAGTGATTCGCAGGGGGCGGCCAATGAAGCTTTCTTT.

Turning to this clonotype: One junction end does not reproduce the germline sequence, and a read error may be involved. The DNA of the CDR3 is TGTGCCGGCAGCTCGGGACAGGGGTTCTCTGGAAACACCATATATTTT. This encodes CAGSSGQGFSGNTIYF. The chain joins TRBV7-6 to TRBJ1-3; the match to TRBD1 covers 10 bases. In germline, CDR1 is SGHVS, CDR2 FNYEAQ. The CDR3 covers 16 residues.

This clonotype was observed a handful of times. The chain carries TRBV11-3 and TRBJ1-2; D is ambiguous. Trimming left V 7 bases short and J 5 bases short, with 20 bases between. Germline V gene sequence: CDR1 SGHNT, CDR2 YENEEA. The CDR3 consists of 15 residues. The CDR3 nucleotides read TGTGCCAGCACCCCGGTGGCAGGAACACCTTATGGCTACACCTTC. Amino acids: CASTPVAGTPYGYTF.

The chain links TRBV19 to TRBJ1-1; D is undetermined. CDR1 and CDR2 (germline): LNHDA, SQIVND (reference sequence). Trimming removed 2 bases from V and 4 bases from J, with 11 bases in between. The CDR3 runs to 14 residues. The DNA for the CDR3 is TGTGCCAGTAGTATATGGACGGTTGGCACTGAAGCTTTCTTT. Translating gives CASSIWTVGTEAFF. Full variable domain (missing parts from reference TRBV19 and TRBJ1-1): DGGITQSPKYLFRKEGQNVTLSCEQNLNHDAMYWYRQDPGQGLRLIYYSQIVNDFQKGDIAEGYSVSREKKESFPLTVTSAQKNPTAFYLCASSIWTVGTEAFFGQGTRLTVV.

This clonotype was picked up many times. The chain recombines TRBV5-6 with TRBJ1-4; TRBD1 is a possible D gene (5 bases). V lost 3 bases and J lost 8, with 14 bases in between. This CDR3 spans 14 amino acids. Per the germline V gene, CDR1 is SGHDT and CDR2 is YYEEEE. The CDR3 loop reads CASSSDTLGEKLFF. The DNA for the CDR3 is TGTGCCAGCAGCTCGGACACATTGGGGGAAAAACTGTTTTTT.

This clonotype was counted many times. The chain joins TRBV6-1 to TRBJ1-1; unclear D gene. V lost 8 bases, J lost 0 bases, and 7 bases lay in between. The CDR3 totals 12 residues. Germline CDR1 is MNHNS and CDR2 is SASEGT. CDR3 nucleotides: TGTGCCAGCCAAGACCTGAACACTGAAGCTTTCTTT. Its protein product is CASQDLNTEAFF.

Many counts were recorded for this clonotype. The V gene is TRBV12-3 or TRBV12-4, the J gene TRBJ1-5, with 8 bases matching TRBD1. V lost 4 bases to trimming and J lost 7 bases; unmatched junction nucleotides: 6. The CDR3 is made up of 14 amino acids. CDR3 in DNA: TGTGCCAGCAGTTACAGGGGGTCCGGCCAGCCCCAGCATTTT. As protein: CASSYRGSGQPQHF.

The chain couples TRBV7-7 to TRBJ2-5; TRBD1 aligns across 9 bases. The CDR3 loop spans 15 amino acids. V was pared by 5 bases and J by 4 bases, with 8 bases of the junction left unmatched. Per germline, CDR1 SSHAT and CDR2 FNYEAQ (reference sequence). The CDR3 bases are TGTGCCAGCAGCCGGACAGGGGAGGTTGCAGAGACCCAGTACTTC. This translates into CASSRTGEVAETQYF.

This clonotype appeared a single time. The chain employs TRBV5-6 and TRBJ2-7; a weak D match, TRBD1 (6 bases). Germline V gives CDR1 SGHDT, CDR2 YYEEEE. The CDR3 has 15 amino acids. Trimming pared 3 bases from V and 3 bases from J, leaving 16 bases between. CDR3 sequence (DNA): TGTGCCAGCAGCTCACAACAGGGAACCCGCTACGAGCAGTACTTC. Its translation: CASSSQQGTRYEQYF.

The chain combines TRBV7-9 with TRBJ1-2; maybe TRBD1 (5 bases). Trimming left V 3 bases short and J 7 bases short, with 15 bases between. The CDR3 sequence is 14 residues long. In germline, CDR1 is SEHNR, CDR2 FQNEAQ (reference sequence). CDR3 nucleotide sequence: TGTGCCAGCAGCTTCGTCGGGGGGGATCCTGGCTACACCTTC. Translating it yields CASSFVGGDPGYTF.

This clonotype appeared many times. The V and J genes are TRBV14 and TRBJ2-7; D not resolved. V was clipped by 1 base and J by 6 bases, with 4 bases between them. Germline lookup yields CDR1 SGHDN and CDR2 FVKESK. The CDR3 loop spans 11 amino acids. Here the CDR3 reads CASSQVSEQYF. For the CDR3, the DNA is TGTGCCAGCAGCCAAGTGTCCGAGCAGTACTTC. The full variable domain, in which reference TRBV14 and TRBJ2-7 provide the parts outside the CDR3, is EAGVTQFPSHSVIEKGQTVTLRCDPISGHDNLYWYRRVMGKEIKFLLHFVKESKQDESGMPNNRFLAERTGGTYSTLKVQPAELEDSGVYFCASSQVSEQYFGPGTRLTVT.

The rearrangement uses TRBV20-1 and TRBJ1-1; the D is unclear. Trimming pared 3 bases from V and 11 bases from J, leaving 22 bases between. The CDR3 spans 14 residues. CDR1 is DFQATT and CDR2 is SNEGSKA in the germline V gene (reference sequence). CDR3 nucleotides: TGCAGTGCTAGTCCGAACGCGAATCCCTGGGGTGCTTTCTTT. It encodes CSASPNANPWGAFF.